This TCR beta chain was retrieved from a study of T cells expressing NK-cell markers. The CDR3 spans 12 residues. Germline V gives CDR1 DFQATT, CDR2 SNEGSKA (reference sequence). Reanalyzing the 5' RACE reads, TCRdb keeps one entry per CDR3 protein, without DNA. This sample's clone table lists fewer than 400,000 distinct CDR3 sequences. Source material: blood T cells: a sorted CD56 or NKG2C T cell subset, CD4+ or CD8+ T cells, or bulk PBMC T cells (not recorded which). The chain combines TRBV20-1 with TRBJ2-3; TCRdb calls TRBD1, which cannot be checked without DNA. This clonotype was obtained from a man aged 18-75 years in good health. The CDR3 sequence: CSTRRTGDTQYF.